A single sample is the source of the 8 T cell receptor beta chains below, sequenced in a study of graft-versus-host responses after intestinal transplantation. The method was immunoSEQ multiplex PCR; TCRdb's version includes in-frame clones alone and lacks a portion of them. The sample includes about 31,000 clones, about four fifths of them seen just once. The antigens these receptors bind are not known. The material was unstimulated CD8+ T cells sorted from spleen or lymph node cells, obtained before intestinal transplant. Every receptor here comes from a human donor who received an intestinal transplant.

The chain uses TRBV27 and TRBJ2-3, with 7 positions matching TRBD2. The CDR3 totals 14 residues. J was trimmed by 2 bases and V by 4 bases; bases with no gene match: 3. Germline V gives CDR1 MNHEY, CDR2 SMNVEV (reference sequence). The CDR3 sequence is CASSYGLVTDTQYF. The DNA of the CDR3 is TGTGCCAGCAGTTACGGACTAGTCACAGATACGCAGTATTTT.

The V and J genes are TRBV14 and TRBJ2-3; D remains ambiguous. Germline values: CDR1 SGHDN, CDR2 FVKESK. CDR3 length equals 14 residues. The V and J ends lost 0 bases and 0 bases respectively, with 4 bases between them. The CDR3, as DNA: TGTGCCAGCAGCCAAGACATTAGCACAGATACGCAGTATTTT. Its protein is CASSQDISTDTQYF.

The rearrangement joins TRBV11-2 to TRBJ2-3; a possible D gene is TRBD2 (6 bases). CDR1 and CDR2 (germline): SGHAT, FQNNGV. This CDR3 region has 19 residues. Trimming shortened V by 6 bases and J by 0 bases, and 25 bases separated the two germline ends. Written as DNA, the CDR3 is TGTGCCAGCAGTTCCAAAACCCCAGCGGGCCCCTCAAGCACAGATACGCAGTATTTT. This gives the protein CASSSKTPAGPSSTDTQYF. The variable domain in full, completed from reference TRBV11-2 and TRBJ2-3, reads EAGVAQSPRYKIIEKRQSVAFWCNPISGHATLYWYQQILGQGPKLLIQFQNNGVVDDSQLPKDRFSAERLKGVDSTLKIQPAKLEDSAVYLCASSSKTPAGPSSTDTQYFGPGTRLTVL.

The chain joins TRBV28 to TRBJ2-5, with 10 nucleotides matching TRBD2. CDR3 length: 17 residues. The junction had 9 bases not matched to a gene; V was cut back by 4 bases and J by 1 base. Germline V gives CDR1 MDHEN, CDR2 SYDVKM. The CDR3 region has the DNA TGTGCCAGCAGTTCGGCGGGACTAGCGATGCCCCAAGAGACCCAGTACTTC. As protein: CASSSAGLAMPQETQYF.

The gene calls are TRBV7-2 and TRBJ2-7, with 8 bases lining up with TRBD2. The CDR3 covers 15 residues. CDR1 is SGHTA, CDR2 FQGNSA, per germline. V lost 0 bases, J lost 3 bases, and 4 bases stayed unmatched. The CDR3 DNA sequence: TGTGCCAGCAGCTTAGCAGCGGGAGACCGCTACGAGCAGTACTTC. This gives the protein CASSLAAGDRYEQYF.

V gene TRBV7-9 combines with J gene TRBJ2-2; D is perhaps TRBD2 (5 bases). Germline lookup yields CDR1 SEHNR and CDR2 FQNEAQ (reference sequence). This CDR3 contains 11 residues. V shed 11 bases and J shed 4 bases, with 8 bases lying between them. CDR3 loop: CAGRGTGELFF. As DNA, the CDR3 is TGTGCCGGACGGGGCACCGGGGAGCTGTTTTTT.

This chain links TRBV5-1 with TRBJ2-1, with 8 bases matching TRBD1. V was pared by 3 bases and J by 2 bases, with 7 bases of the junction left unmatched. Germline CDR1 SGHRS, CDR2 YFSETQ. The CDR3 covers 16 residues. As DNA, the CDR3 is TGCGCCAGCAGCTGGGGCCAGGGGGCGGCCTACAATGAGCAGTTCTTC. It specifies CASSWGQGAAYNEQFF.

In its sample, this clone was seen a few times. The V gene is TRBV7-9, the J gene TRBJ2-1, with 7 positions matching TRBD2. Germline CDR1 SEHNR, CDR2 FQNEAQ (reference sequence). Germline trimming cut 5 bases from V and 4 bases from J; bases unmatched to any gene: 8. The CDR3 has 15 amino acids. CDR3 in DNA: TGTGCCAGCAGCCCTCGACTAGCCATTTACAATGAGCAGTTCTTC. This sequence encodes CASSPRLAIYNEQFF.